This is a list of T cell receptor beta chains from one sample in a study of early T cells in non-severe SARS-CoV-2 infection. TCRdb re-called the 5' RACE reads with MiXCR, one entry per CDR3 protein. The sample shows tens of thousands of distinct CDR3 sequences, roughly 12% of them seen only once. Sequencing was carried out using whole blood. These receptors were obtained from an adult who was a healthcare worker with PCR-confirmed SARS-CoV-2 infection or an uninfected control (not recorded which). Both conserved end residues are part of each CDR3.

v_gene: TRBV7-2; j_gene: TRBJ2-5; CDR3aa: CASSLAATRETQYF
v_gene: TRBV20-1; j_gene: TRBJ2-2; CDR3aa: CSARDYRNTGELFF
v_gene: TRBV1; j_gene: TRBJ1-4; CDR3aa: CTSSQDWQDNEKLFF
v_gene: TRBV19; j_gene: TRBJ2-1; CDR3aa: CASSPGQGNNEQFF
v_gene: TRBV5-1; j_gene: TRBJ2-2; CDR3aa: CASSLVQAYTGELFF
v_gene: TRBV7-9; j_gene: TRBJ2-1; CDR3aa: CASSFGLNEQFF
v_gene: TRBV7-3; j_gene: TRBJ2-1; CDR3aa: CASSPGSGVHYNEQFF
v_gene: TRBV7-6; j_gene: TRBJ1-1; CDR3aa: CASSLQGWNTEAFF
v_gene: TRBV6-1; j_gene: TRBJ1-6; CDR3aa: CASGGTRGSPLHF
v_gene: TRBV6-5; j_gene: TRBJ1-1; CDR3aa: CASSRDRTDAEAFF
v_gene: TRBV10-2; j_gene: TRBJ2-7; CDR3aa: CASKDESHEQYF
v_gene: TRBV28; j_gene: TRBJ1-5; CDR3aa: CASREGTDSNQPQHF
v_gene: TRBV28; j_gene: TRBJ1-1; CDR3aa: CASSFGSVAGTEAFF
v_gene: TRBV25-1; j_gene: TRBJ2-1; CDR3aa: CASSEPSRGNEQFF
v_gene: TRBV5-1; j_gene: TRBJ2-3; CDR3aa: CASSRMFPGTVGDTQYF
v_gene: TRBV7-2; j_gene: TRBJ1-1; CDR3aa: CASSRQGNTEAFF
v_gene: TRBV6-6; j_gene: TRBJ2-1; CDR3aa: CASSSSQGASSYNEQFF
v_gene: TRBV28; j_gene: TRBJ2-2; CDR3aa: CASSRLAGNTGELFF
v_gene: TRBV5-8; j_gene: TRBJ2-1; CDR3aa: CASSPQKGGSYNEQFF
v_gene: TRBV7-2; j_gene: TRBJ2-2; CDR3aa: CASSSSPPGTSGGRAGELFF
v_gene: TRBV7-8; j_gene: TRBJ2-2; CDR3aa: CASSLGASGGIGELFF
v_gene: TRBV7-2; j_gene: TRBJ2-7; CDR3aa: CASSLLGNPRYEQYF
v_gene: TRBV7-9; j_gene: TRBJ2-1; CDR3aa: CASSSRAAPGNSYNEQFF
v_gene: TRBV3-1; j_gene: TRBJ2-3; CDR3aa: CASSRGQAISTDTQYF
v_gene: TRBV11-2; j_gene: TRBJ2-2; CDR3aa: CASSLLTLTGELFF
v_gene: TRBV29-1; j_gene: TRBJ1-2; CDR3aa: CSVLWTSYGYTF